A single sample gave rise to the 23 T cell receptor beta chains below, sequenced in a study of identical twins. One entry per CDR3 protein results from TCRdb running MiXCR on the 5' RACE reads. This repertoire shows a few hundred thousand distinct CDR3 sequences, over 9.5% found once; its top ten account for roughly 4.2%. The sample was also reused in another study, on yellow fever vaccine responses in identical twins.

The sample comprised memory (CD45RO+) T cells sorted from blood. These receptors all stem from a woman between 18 and 29 years old in good health.

This clonotype was counted only a few times. V usage is TRBV20-1 and J usage is TRBJ2-7, with 11 bases that match TRBD2. The CDR3 loop spans 14 amino acids. The V gene's germline CDR1 is DFQATT and CDR2 SNEGSKA (reference sequence). With 6 bases clipped from V and 5 bases from J, the junction kept 9 bases outside the gene matches. The CDR3 region is CSADTSGGYNEQYF. DNA of the CDR3: TGCAGTGCAGATACTAGCGGGGGCTACAACGAGCAGTACTTC.

The sample holds a few counts of this clonotype. This chain uses TRBV2 with TRBJ2-2; TRBD2 agrees at 8 bases. V lost 9 bases to trimming and J lost 6 bases; unmatched junction nucleotides: 9. The CDR3 has 14 amino acids. Germline V CDR1 and CDR2: SNHLY, FYNNEI. The CDR3 DNA reads TGTGCCAGGTCCGGGACTAGTAACGCCGGGGAGCTGTTTTTT. It codes for CARSGTSNAGELFF.

This clonotype has a handful of counts. The chain has TRBV29-1 and TRBJ2-1; 9 bases map to TRBD2. This CDR3 is built from 14 residues. Per the germline V gene, CDR1 is SQVTM and CDR2 is ANQGSEA. The CDR3 DNA sequence: TGCAGTCAGCTGGGCGGGGGGGGTTTCAATGAGCAGTTCTTC. Its protein is CSQLGGGGFNEQFF.

This clonotype was found many times. The chain recombines TRBV24-1 with TRBJ2-2; the D gene is possibly TRBD2 (6 bases). CDR3 length equals 13 residues. The ends were cut back, 7 bases at V and 5 bases at J, with 10 bases in the middle. Germline CDR1 and CDR2: KGHDR and SFDVKD. The chain's CDR3 is CATSRGGTGELFF. In nucleotides, the CDR3 is TGTGCCACCAGCCGCGGAGGGACCGGGGAGCTGTTTTTT.

This clonotype appeared once. In DNA form, the CDR3 reads TGTGCCAGCAGCGTAACAGGGGAGCTGTTTTTT. Translated: CASSVTGELFF. This chain links TRBV9 with TRBJ2-2; D gene unclear. Germline CDR1 SGDLS, CDR2 YYNGEE. The V and J ends lost 1 base and 8 bases respectively, with 3 bases between them. The CDR3 consists of 11 residues.

The J gene is TRBJ2-7, the V gene TRBV11-2; D is unclear. V was clipped by 1 base and J by 2 bases, with 6 bases between them. The CDR3 extends over 13 amino acids. In germline, CDR1 is SGHAT, CDR2 FQNNGV. CDR3 nucleotides: TGTGCCAGCAGCTTAGGTGCGGCCTACGAGCAGTACTTC. The encoded protein is CASSLGAAYEQYF. The full variable domain, rest sourced from reference TRBV11-2 and TRBJ2-7, is EAGVAQSPRYKIIEKRQSVAFWCNPISGHATLYWYQQILGQGPKLLIQFQNNGVVDDSQLPKDRFSAERLKGVDSTLKIQPAKLEDSAVYLCASSLGAAYEQYFGPGTRLTVT.

This clonotype has more than one count but fewer than ten. In DNA, the CDR3 is TGTGCCAGCAGCCCAGATCCTAGGGGTCTCGGGGCTAACTATGGCTACACCTTC. Protein: CASSPDPRGLGANYGYTF. This chain links TRBV11-2 with TRBJ1-2; D might be TRBD1 (5 bases). This CDR3 is 18 amino acids long. Germline CDR1 SGHAT, CDR2 FQNNGV. V was clipped by 5 bases and J by 0 bases, with 22 bases between them.

The chain employs TRBV3-1 and TRBJ2-6; D is perhaps TRBD1 (5 bases). Germline V CDR1 and CDR2: LGHDT, YNNKEL (reference sequence). V shed 4 bases and J shed 6 bases, with 7 bases lying between them. The CDR3 runs to 13 residues. The CDR3 region has the DNA TGTGCCAGCAGCCTCAGGGAGGCCAACGTCCTGACTTTC. This sequence encodes CASSLREANVLTF.

The table lists this clonotype with a few counts. The J gene is TRBJ2-7, the V gene TRBV6-2 or TRBV6-3; weak D call: TRBD1 (5 bases). The CDR3 has 15 residues. The V end was cut by 4 bases, the J end by 3 bases, with 16 bases between. CDR1 is MNHEY, CDR2 SVGEGT, per germline. This CDR3 is CASSSTGHGHYEQYF. The CDR3 nucleotides read TGTGCCAGCAGTTCCACTGGACACGGCCACTACGAGCAGTACTTC.

This clonotype was seen a handful of times. This chain joins TRBV27 and TRBJ2-7, with unresolved D. Germline V gives CDR1 MNHEY, CDR2 SMNVEV (reference sequence). There are 14 residues in the CDR3. Trimming cost V 2 bases and J 3 bases, with 11 bases left between them. The CDR3 protein is CASSLQPFVYEQYF. The CDR3 coding sequence is TGTGCCAGCAGTTTACAACCCTTCGTCTACGAGCAGTACTTC.

This clonotype was detected only once. V is TRBV19 and J is TRBJ2-1; TRBD2 matches 9 bases. The CDR3 extends over 14 amino acids. Germline trimming cut 10 bases from V and 4 bases from J; bases unmatched to any gene: 8. CDR1 and CDR2 from the germline V gene are LNHDA and SQIVND (reference sequence). Here the CDR3 DNA reads TGTGCCACCCTTGCGGGAGGGTCTTACAATGAGCAGTTCTTC. Translating it yields CATLAGGSYNEQFF.

This clonotype showed up many times. V is TRBV3-1 and J is TRBJ2-4, with TRBD1 matching 8 bases. The CDR3 runs to 12 residues. V was pared by 8 bases and J by 7 bases, with 4 bases of the junction left unmatched. Germline CDR1 reads LGHDT; CDR2 reads YNNKEL (reference sequence). The CDR3 region is CASGDRMNIQYF. The CDR3 region has the DNA TGTGCCAGCGGGGACAGGATGAACATTCAGTACTTC.

This clonotype was recorded many times. The chain uses TRBV12-3 or TRBV12-4 and TRBJ1-3; no definite D call. V was cut by 6 bases and J by 0 bases, with 9 bases left in between. This CDR3 is 14 amino acids long. The CDR3 spells CASSPVISGNTIYF. The CDR3 DNA reads as TGTGCCAGCAGCCCGGTCATCTCTGGAAACACCATATATTTT.

This clonotype was observed a few times. The chain has TRBV4-2 and TRBJ2-3; TRBD2 matches at 9 bases. The CDR3 length is 15 residues. V gave up 1 base and J gave up 7 bases; unmatched junction bases: 6. Germline V gene data show CDR1 as LGHNA and CDR2 as YNFKEQ. The CDR3 region is CASSQVASGENTQYF. The CDR3 DNA reads as TGTGCCAGCAGCCAAGTAGCTAGCGGGGAAAATACGCAGTATTTT.

The V gene is TRBV30, the J gene TRBJ2-1, with D unclear. The CDR3 is made up of 15 amino acids. Trimming left V 0 bases short and J 1 base short, with 10 bases between. Germline loops: CDR1 GTSNPN, CDR2 SVGIG (reference sequence). The CDR3 bases are TGTGCCTGGAGTGTATCTGGGGTGTCCTACAATGAGCAGTTCTTC. Amino acids: CAWSVSGVSYNEQFF.

The chain's CDR3 is CASSPSMNTEAFF. The CDR3 DNA sequence: TGTGCCAGCAGCCCCTCTATGAACACTGAAGCTTTCTTT. This rearrangement joins TRBV7-9 to TRBJ1-1; the D is unclear. The germline V gene has CDR1 SEHNR and CDR2 FQNEAQ (reference sequence). The CDR3 loop spans 13 amino acids. V lost 5 bases and J 0 bases, leaving 7 bases between the germline ends.

This chain connects TRBV11-2 to TRBJ2-1, with D tentatively TRBD2 (5 bases). Trimming shortened V by 0 bases and J by 0 bases, and 12 bases separated the two germline ends. CDR1 is SGHAT and CDR2 is FQNNGV in the germline V gene. The CDR3 length is 17 residues. The CDR3 DNA sequence: TGTGCCAGCAGCTTAGAGTCCCGGGGATTCTCCTACAATGAGCAGTTCTTC. It encodes CASSLESRGFSYNEQFF.

The sample holds many counts of this clonotype. V and J are TRBV12-3 or TRBV12-4 and TRBJ1-1; 9 nucleotides align to TRBD1. J lost 5 bases, V lost 1 base, and 2 bases had no gene match. This CDR3 contains 14 residues. CDR3 amino acids: CASSLGTGVTEAFF. DNA for the CDR3: TGTGCCAGCAGTTTAGGGACAGGGGTGACTGAAGCTTTCTTT.

This clonotype has ten or more counts. This sequence joins TRBV7-2 and TRBJ2-1; TRBD2 matches 7 bases. The germline V gene has CDR1 SGHTA and CDR2 FQGNSA. V gave up 0 bases and J gave up 3 bases; unmatched junction bases: 2. The CDR3 extends over 15 amino acids. The DNA of the CDR3 is TGTGCCAGCAGCTTAGCTCGGGGGGTCTACAATGAGCAGTTCTTC. This translates into CASSLARGVYNEQFF.

This sequence joins TRBV2 and TRBJ2-3; 7 nucleotides match TRBD1. This CDR3 has 13 amino acids. CDR1 and CDR2 (germline): SNHLY, FYNNEI. Trimming took 4 bases from V and 5 from J; bases not matched to a gene: 3. CDR3 sequence: CASSVNRGDTQYF. Here the CDR3 DNA reads TGTGCCAGCAGTGTCAACAGGGGAGATACGCAGTATTTT.

This clonotype has just a few counts. The chain recombines TRBV7-2 with TRBJ2-7; D gene unclear. The germline CDR1 and CDR2 sequences are SGHTA and FQGNSA. With 3 bases removed from V and 6 bases from J, the gap between germline ends came to 9 bases. The CDR3 runs to 12 residues. The CDR3 sequence: CASSFPRGEQYF. The CDR3 DNA reads TGTGCCAGCAGCTTTCCTAGAGGCGAGCAGTACTTC.

This rearrangement joins TRBV7-9 to TRBJ2-5, with 10 nucleotides matching TRBD2. The V gene's germline CDR1 is SEHNR and CDR2 FQNEAQ (reference sequence). This CDR3 region has 14 residues. J was trimmed by 5 bases and V by 11 bases; bases with no gene match: 11. The CDR3 region is CACMSSGSTETQYF. DNA of the CDR3: TGTGCCTGTATGTCTAGCGGGAGTACGGAGACCCAGTACTTC.

This chain uses TRBV6-2 or TRBV6-3 with TRBJ2-7; tentatively, D is TRBD2 (5 bases). The CDR3 is 17 residues long. The germline V gene has CDR1 MNHEY and CDR2 SVGEGT. V lost 5 bases and J lost 4, with 24 bases in between. In nucleotides, the CDR3 is TGTGCCAGCAGTAATGGCCTCCTTGGCGGGCGGAGGTACGAGCAGTACTTC. The encoded protein is CASSNGLLGGRRYEQYF.